This T cell receptor (beta chain) was identified in a study of tissue T cells after allogeneic stem cell transplantation. Profiling relied on immunoSEQ multiplex PCR, and the TCRdb table lists in-frame clones only, not all of them. This table has more than 5,500 clones, around 43% appearing once. Notes on the study in general: Which tissue TCRs were alloreactive or antigen-specific was not determined. Some clones might be persisting host cells.

The time point was: mouse harvest day 7 after allogeneic transplant. Tail vein injection delivered 10^7 T-cell-depleted bone marrow cells and 10^6 splenic CD5+ T cells. B6 (H2b) cells into BALB/c (H2d) mice; tissues taken at day 7 or 14. V was clipped by 1 base and J by 0 bases; unmatched bases: 8. Germline assignment: CDR1 SGHSN and CDR2 HYEKVE. This CDR3 comprises 16 residues. This clone was picked up a small number of times. The target antigen is unknown. All gene names here are mouse names. The DNA ends 1 residue before the CDR3 does, and the rest of the CDR3 is filled in from the germline J gene. This sequence originates from a female BALB/c mouse given C57BL/6 T cells with graft-versus-host disease after an allogeneic hematopoietic cell transplant. The chain employs TRBV12-1 and TRBJ2-7; 7 positions agree with TRBD2. The sample consisted of skin. CDR3 DNA (partial): TGTGCCAGCTCTCTTTCCGACTGGGCGAGCTCCTATGAACAGTAC. The encoded protein is CASSLSDWASSYEQY. The entire CDR3 is CASSLSDWASSYEQYF.